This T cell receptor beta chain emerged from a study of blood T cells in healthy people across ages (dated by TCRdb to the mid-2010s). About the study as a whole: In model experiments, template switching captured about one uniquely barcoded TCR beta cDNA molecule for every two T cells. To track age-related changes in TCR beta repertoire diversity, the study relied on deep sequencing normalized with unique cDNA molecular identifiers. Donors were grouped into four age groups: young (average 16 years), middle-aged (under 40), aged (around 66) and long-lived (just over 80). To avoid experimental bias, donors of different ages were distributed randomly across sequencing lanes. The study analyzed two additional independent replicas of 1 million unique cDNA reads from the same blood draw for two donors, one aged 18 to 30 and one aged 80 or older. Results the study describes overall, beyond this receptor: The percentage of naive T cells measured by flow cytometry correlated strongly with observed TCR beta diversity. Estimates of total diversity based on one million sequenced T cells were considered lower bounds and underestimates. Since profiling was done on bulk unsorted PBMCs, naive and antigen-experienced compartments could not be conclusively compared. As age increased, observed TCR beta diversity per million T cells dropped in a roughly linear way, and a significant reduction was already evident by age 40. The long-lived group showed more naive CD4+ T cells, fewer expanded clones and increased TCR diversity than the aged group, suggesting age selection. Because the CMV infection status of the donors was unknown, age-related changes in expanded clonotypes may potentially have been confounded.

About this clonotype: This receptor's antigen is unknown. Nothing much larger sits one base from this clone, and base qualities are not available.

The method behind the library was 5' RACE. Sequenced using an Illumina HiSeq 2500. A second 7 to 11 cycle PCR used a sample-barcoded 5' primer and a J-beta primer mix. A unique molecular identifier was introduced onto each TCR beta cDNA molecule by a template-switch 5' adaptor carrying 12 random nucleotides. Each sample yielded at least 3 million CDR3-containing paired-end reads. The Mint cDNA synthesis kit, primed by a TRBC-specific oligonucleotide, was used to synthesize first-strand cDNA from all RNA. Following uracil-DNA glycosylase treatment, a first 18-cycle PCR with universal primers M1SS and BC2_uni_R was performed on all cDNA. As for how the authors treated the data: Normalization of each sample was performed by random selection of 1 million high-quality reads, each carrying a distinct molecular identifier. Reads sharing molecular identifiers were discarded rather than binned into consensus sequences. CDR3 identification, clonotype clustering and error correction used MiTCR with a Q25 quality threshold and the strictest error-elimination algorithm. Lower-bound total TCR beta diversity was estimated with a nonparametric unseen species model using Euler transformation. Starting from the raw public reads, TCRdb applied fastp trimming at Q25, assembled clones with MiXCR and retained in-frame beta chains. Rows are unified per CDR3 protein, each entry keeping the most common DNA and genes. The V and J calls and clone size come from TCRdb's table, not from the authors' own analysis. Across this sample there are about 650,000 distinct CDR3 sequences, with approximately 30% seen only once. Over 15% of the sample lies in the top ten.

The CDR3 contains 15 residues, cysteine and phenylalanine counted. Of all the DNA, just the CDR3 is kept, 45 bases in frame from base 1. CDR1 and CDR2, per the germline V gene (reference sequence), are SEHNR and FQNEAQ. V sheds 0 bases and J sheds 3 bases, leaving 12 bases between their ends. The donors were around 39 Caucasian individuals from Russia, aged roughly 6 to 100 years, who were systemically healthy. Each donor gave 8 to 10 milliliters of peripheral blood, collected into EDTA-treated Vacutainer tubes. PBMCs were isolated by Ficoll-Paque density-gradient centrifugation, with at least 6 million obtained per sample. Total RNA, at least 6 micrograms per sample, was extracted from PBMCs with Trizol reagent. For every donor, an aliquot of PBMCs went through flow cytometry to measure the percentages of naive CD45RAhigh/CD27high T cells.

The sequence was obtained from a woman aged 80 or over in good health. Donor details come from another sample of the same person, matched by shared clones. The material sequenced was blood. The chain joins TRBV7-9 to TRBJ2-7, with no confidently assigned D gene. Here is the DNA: TGTGCCAGCAGCTTAGCGCTCGGCAGGAACTACGAGCAGTACTTC. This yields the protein CASSLALGRNYEQYF.